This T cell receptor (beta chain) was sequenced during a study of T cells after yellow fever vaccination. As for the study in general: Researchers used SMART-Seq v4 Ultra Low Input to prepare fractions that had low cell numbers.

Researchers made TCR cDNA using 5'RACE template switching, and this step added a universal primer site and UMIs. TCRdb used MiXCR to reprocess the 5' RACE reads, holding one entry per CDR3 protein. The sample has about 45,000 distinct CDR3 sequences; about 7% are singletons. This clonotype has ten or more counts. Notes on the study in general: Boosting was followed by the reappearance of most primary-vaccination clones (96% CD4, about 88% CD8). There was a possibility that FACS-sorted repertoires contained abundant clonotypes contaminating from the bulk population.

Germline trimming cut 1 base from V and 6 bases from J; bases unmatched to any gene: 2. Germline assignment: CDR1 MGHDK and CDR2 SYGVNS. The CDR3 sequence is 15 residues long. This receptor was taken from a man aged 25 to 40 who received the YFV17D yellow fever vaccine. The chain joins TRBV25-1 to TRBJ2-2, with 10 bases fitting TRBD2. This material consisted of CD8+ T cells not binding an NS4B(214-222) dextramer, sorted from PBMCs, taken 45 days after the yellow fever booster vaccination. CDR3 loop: CASSEFTSGAGELFF. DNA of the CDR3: TGTGCCAGCAGTGAATTTACTAGCGGGGCCGGGGAGCTGTTTTTT.